This T cell receptor beta chain was recovered during a study of human T cells and chemical hapten exposure. General study points: Given that the donors had alopecia, their immune response may differ from that seen in healthy people.

Time point given: patch test 2, 6 weeks after DPC sensitization. The treatment is: therapeutic diphenylcyclopropenone sensitization with weekly scalp DPC. TCRdb re-derived calls from the RACE reads in MiXCR, one entry per CDR3 protein. There are approximately 84,000 distinct CDR3 sequences in the sample; under 14% occur only once, and around 1.5% lies in the top ten. Note on this clonotype: The antigen remains unidentified.

This receptor was identified in a man aged 18 to 35 with alopecia areata. Some clones in this sample may be carry-over from other donors' samples. The sequencing used whole blood, collected in connection with sensitization to the hapten diphenylcyclopropenone (DPC).

The CDR3 reads CASSLSVGTETQYF. The CDR3 DNA reads TGTGCCAGCAGTTTATCGGTAGGGACCGAGACCCAGTACTTC. This sequence joins TRBV28 and TRBJ2-5; the D call may be TRBD1 or TRBD2 (5 bases each). CDR1 is MDHEN, CDR2 SYDVKM, per germline. Trimming left V 1 base short and J 5 bases short, with 11 bases between. The CDR3 has 14 amino acids.